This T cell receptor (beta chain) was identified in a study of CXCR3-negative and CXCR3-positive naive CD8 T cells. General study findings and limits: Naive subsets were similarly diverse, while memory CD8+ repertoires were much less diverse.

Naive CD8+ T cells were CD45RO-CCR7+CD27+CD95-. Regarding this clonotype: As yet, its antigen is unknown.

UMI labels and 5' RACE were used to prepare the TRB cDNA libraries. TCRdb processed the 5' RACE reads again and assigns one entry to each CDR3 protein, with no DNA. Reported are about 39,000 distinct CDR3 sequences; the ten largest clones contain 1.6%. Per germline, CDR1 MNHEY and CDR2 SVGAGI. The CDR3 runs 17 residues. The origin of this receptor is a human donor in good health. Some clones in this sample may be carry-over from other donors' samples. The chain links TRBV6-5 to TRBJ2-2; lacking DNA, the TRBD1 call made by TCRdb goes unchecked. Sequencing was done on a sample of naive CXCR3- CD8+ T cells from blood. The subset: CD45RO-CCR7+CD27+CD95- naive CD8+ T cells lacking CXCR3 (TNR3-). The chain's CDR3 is CASMTGIYTLNTGELFF.